Listed below are T cell receptor beta chains from one sample, sequenced in a study of Graves' ophthalmopathy and Graves' hyperthyroidism. TCRdb re-analysed the multiplex PCR reads in MiXCR, keeping a single row per CDR3 protein. The sample includes 150,000 to 200,000 distinct CDR3 sequences, 39% of them seen just once. The sample was peripheral blood. The receptors originated from a man aged 30 to 39 with Graves' ophthalmopathy. Both conserved end residues are part of each CDR3. A D gene is named only where the DNA matches it firmly. Clone size, where shown, is once, few, many, or a class for clones that have expanded.

TRBD2,15,TRBV6-1,TRBJ2-7,-,TGTGCCAGCAGTGCTGACGCGGGAGGCCCCTACGAGCAGTACTTC,CASSADAGGPYEQYF
-,17,TRBV6-5,TRBJ1-5,many,TGTGCCAGCAGTTATCAAGGGCCTAAAAGGGGCAATCAGCCCCAGCATTTT,CASSYQGPKRGNQPQHF
-,11,TRBV19,TRBJ2-5,many,TGTGCAACCACCTCAGGCGAGACCCAGTACTTC,CATTSGETQYF
-,14,TRBV4-3,TRBJ2-5,many,TGCGCCAGCAGCCAAGAGGCAGGACTAGAGACCCAGTACTTC,CASSQEAGLETQYF
TRBD1,12,TRBV30,TRBJ1-1,many,TGTGCCTGGACCGGGACAGCAGGTGAAGCTTTCTTT,CAWTGTAGEAFF
TRBD1,15,TRBV6-2/TRBV6-3,TRBJ1-5,many,TGTGCCAGCGTTCGACAGGGGTTGAGCAATCAGCCCCAGCATTTT,CASVRQGLSNQPQHF
-,15,TRBV27,TRBJ2-7,-,TGTGCCAGCAGTTCTTACGCGGGCCTCCCCTACGAGCAGTACTTC,CASSSYAGLPYEQYF
TRBD1,15,TRBV12-5,TRBJ1-6,many,TGTGCTAGTGGTTCCGGACAGGGAGATAATTCACCCCTCCACTTT,CASGSGQGDNSPLHF
-,13,TRBV6-1,TRBJ1-2,-,TGTGCCAGCAGTGGCGCGGGTATCGTCGGCTACACCTTC,CASSGAGIVGYTF
-,13,TRBV19,TRBJ1-1,-,TGTGCCAGTAGTACTTCGATATCCACTGAAGCTTTCTTT,CASSTSISTEAFF
TRBD1,18,TRBV28,TRBJ2-2,many,TGTGCCAGCAGTACGTCAAGGGACAGGGAGGATCGCACCGGGGAGCTGTTTTTT,CASSTSRDREDRTGELFF
-,14,TRBV7-2,TRBJ2-7,many,TGTGCCAGCAGCTTAGATAGCGGCCCCTACGAGCAGTACTTC,CASSLDSGPYEQYF
TRBD2,15,TRBV6-2/TRBV6-3,TRBJ2-5,many,TGTGCCAGCAGTTCCCCGGGACTATCAAGAGGGACCCAGTACTTC,CASSSPGLSRGTQYF
-,15,TRBV15,TRBJ1-5,many,TGTGCCACCAGCAGAGCCCCGGGGGCCAATCAGCCCCAGCATTTT,CATSRAPGANQPQHF
TRBD2,14,TRBV20-1,TRBJ2-7,once,TGCAGTGCTGCGCCGGGTAGCGGGAGACGGGAGCAGTACTTC,CSAAPGSGRREQYF
-,12,TRBV20-1,TRBJ2-7,many,TGCAGTGCGGAGGGGGTTAACTACGAGCAGTACTTC,CSAEGVNYEQYF
-,16,TRBV9,TRBJ2-7,many,TGTGCCAGCAGCCCAACTTCAGGGGGAGGAATGAAAGAGCAGTACTTC,CASSPTSGGGMKEQYF
-,14,TRBV6-5,TRBJ2-7,many,TGTGCCAGCAGTTACTCTCTCGGATCCTACGAGCAGTACTTC,CASSYSLGSYEQYF
TRBD1,15,TRBV28,TRBJ2-7,-,TGTGCCAGCATGTCCGGGGGACAGGGCACGGTGGAGCAGTACTTC,CASMSGGQGTVEQYF
-,15,TRBV19,TRBJ1-5,many,TGTGCCAGTAGTATCCCCTCCACAGGGACCCAGCCCCAGCATTTT,CASSIPSTGTQPQHF
-,14,TRBV6-2/TRBV6-3,TRBJ2-7,many,TGTGCCAGCATCGCACTCAACAGGGTCTACGAGCAGTACTTC,CASIALNRVYEQYF
TRBD2,15,TRBV28,TRBJ2-5,many,TGTGCCAGCACCCCGGGACTAGCGGACCAAGAGACCCAGTACTTC,CASTPGLADQETQYF
-,13,TRBV28,TRBJ1-5,many,TGTGCCAGCAGTTTATGGACCGGTCAGCCCCAGCATTTT,CASSLWTGQPQHF
TRBD1,16,TRBV13,TRBJ1-1,many,TGTGCCAGCAGCGACACGGGACAGCGGACGAACACTGAAGCTTTCTTT,CASSDTGQRTNTEAFF
-,15,TRBV6-2/TRBV6-3,TRBJ2-7,many,TGTGCCAGCAGTTACCTTAGCTCTAGCTCCTACGAGCAGTACTTC,CASSYLSSSSYEQYF
-,13,TRBV27,TRBJ1-2,-,TGTGCCAGCAGTCCGTTGGACAGCTATGGCTACACCTTC,CASSPLDSYGYTF
TRBD2,16,TRBV30,TRBJ2-5,-,TGTGCCTGGAGTGTAGGGGGCGGGAGGGCTGGAGAGACCCAGTACTTC,CAWSVGGGRAGETQYF
-,13,TRBV28,TRBJ1-1,-,TGTGCCAGCAGCCGGTCAGGGGTGGGAGAAGCTTTCTTT,CASSRSGVGEAFF
-,15,TRBV9,TRBJ1-6,many,TGTGCCAGCAGCTTAACCCCGGGCCCCAATTCACCCCTCCACTTT,CASSLTPGPNSPLHF
-,13,TRBV7-7,TRBJ2-3,many,TGTGCTAGCAGCCCCGGGACCGCGGATACGCAGTATTTT,CASSPGTADTQYF
-,15,TRBV29-1,TRBJ2-2,-,TGCAGCGTTGAGAAAGGGGAGTCGAACACCGGGGAGCTGTTTTTT,CSVEKGESNTGELFF
TRBD1,13,TRBV27,TRBJ1-1,-,TGTGCCAGCAGCCAGACAGGGTCCACTGAAGCTTTCTTT,CASSQTGSTEAFF
-,13,TRBV29-1,TRBJ1-1,many,TGCAGCGTTGAAATAGGCGTGAACACTGAAGCTTTCTTT,CSVEIGVNTEAFF
-,14,TRBV6-2/TRBV6-3,TRBJ1-3,-,TGTGCCAGCCCGGACCAACCCAACGGAAACACCATATATTTT,CASPDQPNGNTIYF